These 23 T cell receptor beta chains came from one sample sequenced in a study of T cells after yellow fever vaccination. TCRdb recomputed calls from the 5' RACE reads with MiXCR, one row per CDR3 protein. This sample has about 340,000 distinct CDR3 sequences, with around 12% found just once. This specimen consisted of CD4+ T cells sorted from PBMCs, obtained 15 days after the yellow fever booster vaccination. The receptors here all came from a young man who received the YFV17D yellow fever vaccine.

The V and J genes are TRBV4-3 and TRBJ1-2; 7 bases are shared with TRBD1. Germline V lookup: CDR1 LGHNA, CDR2 YSLEER. The V gene end was trimmed by 3 bases and the J gene end by 4 bases; junction bases not matched to a gene: 11. The CDR3 consists of 16 residues. DNA of the CDR3: TGCGCCAGCAGCCAGGCTTGGGGACAGAGATTCTATGGCTACACCTTC. As protein: CASSQAWGQRFYGYTF.

The rearrangement joins TRBV20-1 to TRBJ2-7; 8 bases match TRBD1. The V segment lost 3 bases and the J segment 6 bases; nucleotides outside the gene matches: 13. Per germline, CDR1 DFQATT and CDR2 SNEGSKA (reference sequence). The CDR3 extends over 15 amino acids. The CDR3 DNA follows: TGCAGTGCTAGGCCCGGGACAGGCTCCACCTCCGAGCAGTACGTC. Its protein product is CSARPGTGSTSEQYV.

Only a few counts were recorded for this clonotype. This chain links TRBV9 with TRBJ2-3; D may match TRBD1 or TRBD2 (5 bases each). Trimming took 0 bases from V and 4 from J, leaving 9 bases between them. Germline loops: CDR1 SGDLS, CDR2 YYNGEE. The CDR3 covers 14 residues. The CDR3 region is CASSVGGDPDTQYF. The DNA for the CDR3 is TGTGCCAGCAGCGTAGGAGGGGATCCAGATACGCAGTATTTT.

There are many counts of this clonotype. The chain uses TRBV10-2 and TRBJ1-5; maybe TRBD1 (5 bases). The CDR3 has 14 amino acids. The V gene lost 0 bases and the J gene lost 7 bases, with 10 bases spanning the gap. CDR1 and CDR2 from the germline V gene are WSHSY and SAAADI. CDR3 bases: TGCGCCAGCAGTGAGTCGGGACCCCACCAGCCCCAGCATTTT. It encodes CASSESGPHQPQHF.

This clonotype was detected a few times. CDR3 sequence reads: CATSRDTTGIFYEQYF. In DNA, the CDR3 is TGTGCCACCAGCAGAGATACGACCGGAATCTTCTACGAGCAGTACTTC. V is TRBV15 and J is TRBJ2-7; D not certain. Germline CDR1 is LNHNV and CDR2 is YYDKDF (reference sequence). V was clipped by 0 bases and J by 3 bases, with 15 bases between them. The CDR3 is 16 residues long.

This clonotype was observed a few times. The chain is built from TRBV7-9 and TRBJ1-1; the D is unclear. The CDR3 covers 14 residues. Trimming shortened V by 5 bases and J by 1 base, and 11 bases separated the two germline ends. The germline gives CDR1 SEHNR, CDR2 FQNEAQ (reference sequence). CDR3 DNA: TGTGCCAGCAGCCCGGCTTTCTCGAACACTGAAGCTTTCTTT. Its translation: CASSPAFSNTEAFF.

This clonotype was seen at least ten times. This chain uses TRBV20-1 with TRBJ2-5; 9 nucleotides align to TRBD2. CDR3 length: 15 residues. Germline CDR1 DFQATT, CDR2 SNEGSKA (reference sequence). Trimming took 3 bases from V and 0 from J; bases not matched to a gene: 5. CDR3: CSARAASGDQETQYF. CDR3 nucleotide sequence: TGCAGTGCTAGGGCAGCTAGCGGGGACCAAGAGACCCAGTACTTC.

Ten or more counts support this clonotype. The chain combines TRBV5-1 with TRBJ2-3; 13 positions agree with TRBD2. The CDR3 has 17 residues. The junction had 2 bases not matched to a gene; V was cut back by 0 bases and J by 1 base. Germline CDR1 is SGHRS and CDR2 is YFSETQ. The CDR3 region is CASSLGGLAGGTDTQYF. The CDR3 nucleotides are TGCGCCAGCAGCTTGGGAGGACTAGCGGGGGGCACAGATACGCAGTATTTT.

This clonotype was counted between two and nine times. The chain couples TRBV11-1 to TRBJ1-1; D ambiguous. Germline CDR1 reads SGHAT; CDR2 reads FQDESV (reference sequence). Trimming shortened V by 0 bases and J by 5 bases, and 7 bases separated the two germline ends. This CDR3 comprises 13 residues. This CDR3 is CASSLAGKTEAFF. The CDR3 DNA is TGTGCCAGCAGCTTAGCTGGGAAGACTGAAGCTTTCTTT.

This rearrangement joins TRBV24-1 to TRBJ2-5; possibly TRBD1 for D (5 bases). The CDR3 is 15 amino acids. V was pared by 4 bases and J by 4 bases, with 15 bases between. Germline CDR1 KGHDR, CDR2 SFDVKD. The DNA for the CDR3 is TGTGCCACCAGTGACAGCAGTAGGGGCGGAGAGACCCAGTACTTC. Amino acid sequence: CATSDSSRGGETQYF.

This clonotype was recorded many times. The chain combines TRBV20-1 with TRBJ2-1; no definite D call. V lost 0 bases to trimming and J lost 8 bases, with 8 bases between them. Germline V lookup: CDR1 DFQATT, CDR2 SNEGSKA (reference sequence). This CDR3 is built from 12 residues. The CDR3 loop is CSARDVADEQFF. In DNA form, the CDR3 reads TGCAGTGCTAGAGATGTGGCGGATGAGCAGTTCTTC.

This clonotype occurred a few times. The chain is built from TRBV3-1 and TRBJ1-2; D possibly corresponds to TRBD1 (5 bases). This CDR3 region has 14 residues. Germline-derived CDR1 and CDR2 are LGHDT and YNNKEL (reference sequence). Trimming left V 0 bases short and J 4 bases short, with 9 bases between. CDR3 protein: CASSQDREPYGYTF. The CDR3 DNA reads as TGTGCCAGCAGCCAAGACAGGGAGCCCTATGGCTACACCTTC.

In its sample, this clonotype was seen a few times. The chain couples TRBV10-3 to TRBJ2-3; 7 nucleotides line up with TRBD2. This CDR3 spans 13 amino acids. Germline lookup yields CDR1 ENHRY and CDR2 SYGVKD. J gave up 3 bases and V 6 bases, and 3 bases lay outside the gene matches. In DNA, the CDR3 is TGTGCCATCAGCCGGGGGGAGACAGATACGCAGTATTTT. Translating gives CAISRGETDTQYF.

The CDR3 DNA sequence: TGTGCCAGCAGCTTAGATTTCGGCCCCGGTCAGCCCCAGCATTTT. Translation: CASSLDFGPGQPQHF. V gene TRBV7-2 combines with J gene TRBJ1-5; D unresolved. Germline V gives CDR1 SGHTA, CDR2 FQGNSA. The CDR3 covers 15 residues. V dropped 1 base and J dropped 6 bases, with 13 bases sitting between them.

There are a few counts of this clonotype. The chain combines TRBV6-2 or TRBV6-3 with TRBJ2-5; 10 positions match TRBD2. The junction had 14 bases not matched to a gene; V was cut back by 11 bases and J by 5 bases. Germline V lookup: CDR1 MNHEY, CDR2 SVGEGT. The CDR3 runs 15 residues. Here the CDR3 reads CAGRRSGGAGETQYF. CDR3 nucleotides: TGTGCCGGACGGAGGAGCGGGGGGGCCGGTGAGACCCAGTACTTC.

The chain carries TRBV4-3 and TRBJ1-2; 7 positions match TRBD1. Germline V CDR1 and CDR2: LGHNA, YSLEER. The CDR3 sequence is 16 residues long. Germline trimming cut 0 bases from V and 7 bases from J; bases unmatched to any gene: 11. The CDR3 protein is CASSQDFGQGGLGYTF. In nucleotides, the CDR3 is TGCGCCAGCAGCCAAGATTTTGGGCAGGGGGGGCTTGGCTACACCTTC.

This clonotype turned up a few times. This chain connects TRBV10-3 to TRBJ1-1; no clear D. The V end lost 8 bases, the J end lost 0 bases, and 16 bases lay between the germline ends. CDR3 length: 15 amino acids. The germline CDR1 and CDR2 sequences are ENHRY and SYGVKD. CDR3 bases: TGTGCCATCCGTGGGTCTTCGTCTATGAACACTGAAGCTTTCTTT. It translates to CAIRGSSSMNTEAFF.

This clonotype has just a few counts. This sequence joins TRBV7-9 and TRBJ2-1; D is unclear. Germline lookup yields CDR1 SEHNR and CDR2 FQNEAQ (reference sequence). The CDR3 has 16 residues. V dropped 0 bases and J dropped 4 bases, with 13 bases sitting between them. CDR3 bases: TGTGCCAGCAGCTTAGCGTACGGGCTGGGGTACAATGAGCAGTTCTTC. It is translated as CASSLAYGLGYNEQFF.

In its sample, this clonotype was seen a few times. The rearrangement uses TRBV5-1 and TRBJ2-3; 7 bases align to TRBD1. V lost 0 bases to trimming and J lost 2 bases; unmatched junction nucleotides: 3. Germline CDR1 and CDR2: SGHRS and YFSETQ. The CDR3 runs 15 residues. CDR3 in amino acids: CASSLGGTVTDTQYF. The CDR3, as DNA: TGCGCCAGCAGCTTGGGAGGGACAGTCACAGATACGCAGTATTTT.

This clonotype appeared a few times. This chain links TRBV5-4 with TRBJ2-5; a weak D match, TRBD1 (6 bases). Between the trimmed V and J ends, which lost 3 bases and 5 bases, there was a span of 17 bases. Germline CDR1 and CDR2: SGHNT and YYREEE (reference sequence). This CDR3 is built from 15 residues. The CDR3 DNA reads TGTGCCAGCAGCTCCCGACAGGACCTTTTCGAGACCCAGTACTTC. Residues: CASSSRQDLFETQYF. Filled out from reference TRBV5-4 and TRBJ2-5, the complete variable domain reads ETGVTQSPTHLIKTRGQQVTLRCSSQSGHNTVSWYQQALGQGPQFIFQYYREEENGRGNFPPRFSGLQFPNYSSELNVNALELDDSALYLCASSSRQDLFETQYFGPGTRLLVL.

This clonotype has at least ten counts. This chain joins TRBV4-1 and TRBJ1-2, with D perhaps TRBD1 (5 bases). The V and J ends lost 0 bases and 4 bases respectively, with 21 bases between them. From germline, CDR1 is MGHRA and CDR2 YSYEKL. This CDR3 spans 18 amino acids. CDR3 sequence: CASSQEPPRTNSFYGYTF. In nucleotides, the CDR3 is TGCGCCAGCAGCCAAGAACCCCCCCGGACAAATTCCTTCTATGGCTACACCTTC.

The gene calls are TRBV9 and TRBJ2-5; the match to TRBD2 covers 10 bases. In germline, CDR1 is SGDLS, CDR2 YYNGEE. J lost 5 bases, V lost 0 bases, and 13 bases had no gene match. The CDR3 is 18 residues long. CDR3 in amino acids: CASSVVASGGAYEETQYF. The CDR3 DNA is TGTGCCAGCAGCGTAGTAGCAAGCGGGGGGGCCTATGAGGAGACCCAGTACTTC.

This clonotype was picked up a small number of times. The gene calls are TRBV6-6 and TRBJ2-7; TRBD2 might be the D (6 bases). Germline V gene sequence: CDR1 MNHNY, CDR2 SVGAGI (reference sequence). The CDR3 sequence is 14 residues long. Trimming took 6 bases from V and 2 from J, leaving 14 bases between them. The CDR3 loop reads CASSYAGGAYEQYV. In nucleotides, the CDR3 is TGTGCCAGCAGCTACGCTGGAGGGGCCTACGAGCAGTACGTC.